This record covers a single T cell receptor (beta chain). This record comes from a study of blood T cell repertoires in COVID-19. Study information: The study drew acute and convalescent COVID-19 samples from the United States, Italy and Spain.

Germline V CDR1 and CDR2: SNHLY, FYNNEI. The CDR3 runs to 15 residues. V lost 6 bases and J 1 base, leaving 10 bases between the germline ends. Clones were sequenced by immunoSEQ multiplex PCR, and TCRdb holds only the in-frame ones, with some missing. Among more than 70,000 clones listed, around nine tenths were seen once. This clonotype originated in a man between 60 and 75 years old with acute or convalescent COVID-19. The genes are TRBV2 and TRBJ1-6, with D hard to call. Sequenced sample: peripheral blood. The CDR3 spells CASRGASSYNSPLHF. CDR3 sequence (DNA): TGTGCCAGCAGGGGAGCAAGTTCCTATAATTCACCCCTCCACTTT.